The TCR beta chain under discussion was sequenced for a study of shared clonotypes between healthy human individuals. Germline assignment: CDR1 LNHDA and CDR2 SQIVND (reference sequence). Trimming left V 0 bases short and J 0 bases short, with 6 bases between. There are 15 residues in the CDR3. Libraries were prepared by immunoSEQ multiplex PCR; TCRdb keeps only in-frame clonotypes and omits some of them. The table has about 380,000 clones, approximately 96% seen once. Sequencing input: memory CD8+ T cells sorted from blood. Subset in this sample: CD45RO+ cells pooled with CCR7-negative TemRA cells. The chain recombines TRBV19 with TRBJ1-5; D not resolved. The TCR was taken from a man in his thirties or forties in good health. CDR3 DNA: TGTGCCAGTAGTATAGAATGGAATAGCAATCAGCCCCAGCATTTT. Its protein is CASSIEWNSNQPQHF.